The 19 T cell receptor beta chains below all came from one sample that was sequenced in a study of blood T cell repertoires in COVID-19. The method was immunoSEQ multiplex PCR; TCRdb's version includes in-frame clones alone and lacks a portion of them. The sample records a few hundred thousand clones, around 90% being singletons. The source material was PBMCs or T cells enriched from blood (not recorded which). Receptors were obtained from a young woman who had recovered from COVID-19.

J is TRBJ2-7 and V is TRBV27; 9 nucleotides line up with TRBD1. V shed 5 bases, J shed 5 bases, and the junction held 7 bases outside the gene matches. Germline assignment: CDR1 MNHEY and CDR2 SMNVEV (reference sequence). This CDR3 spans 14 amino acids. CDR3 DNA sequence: TGTGCCAGCAGTCCCGGGACAGGGTCCAACGAGCAGTACTTC. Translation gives CASSPGTGSNEQYF.

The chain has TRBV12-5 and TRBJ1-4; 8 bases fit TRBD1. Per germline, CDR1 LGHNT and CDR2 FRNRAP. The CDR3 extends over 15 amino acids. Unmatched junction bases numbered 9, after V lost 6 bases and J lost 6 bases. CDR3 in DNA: TGTGCTAGTGGCGCCCGGACAGGGCTGGATGAAAAACTGTTTTTT. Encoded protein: CASGARTGLDEKLFF. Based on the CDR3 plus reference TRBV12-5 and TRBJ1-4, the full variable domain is DARVTQTPRHKVTEMGQEVTMRCQPILGHNTVFWYRQTMMQGLELLAYFRNRAPLDDSGMPKDRFSAEMPDATLATLKIQPSEPRDSAVYFCASGARTGLDEKLFFGSGTQLSVL.

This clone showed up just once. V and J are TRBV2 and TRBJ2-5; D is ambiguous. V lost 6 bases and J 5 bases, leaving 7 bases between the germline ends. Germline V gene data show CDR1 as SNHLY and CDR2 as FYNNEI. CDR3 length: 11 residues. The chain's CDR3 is CASSPVETQYF. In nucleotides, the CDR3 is TGTGCCAGCAGCCCCGTGGAGACCCAGTACTTC.

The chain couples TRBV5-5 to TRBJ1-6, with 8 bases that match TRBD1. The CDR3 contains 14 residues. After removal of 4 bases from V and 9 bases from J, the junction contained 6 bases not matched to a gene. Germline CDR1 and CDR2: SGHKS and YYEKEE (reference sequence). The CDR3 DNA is TGTGCCAGCAGCCACCGACAGGGGACTTCACCCCTCCACTTT. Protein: CASSHRQGTSPLHF.

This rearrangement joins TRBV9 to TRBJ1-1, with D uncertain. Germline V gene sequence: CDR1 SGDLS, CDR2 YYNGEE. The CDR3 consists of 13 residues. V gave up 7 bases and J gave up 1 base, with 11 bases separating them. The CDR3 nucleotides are TGTGCCAGCGGAGAGGACTCGAACACTGAAGCTTTCTTT. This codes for CASGEDSNTEAFF.

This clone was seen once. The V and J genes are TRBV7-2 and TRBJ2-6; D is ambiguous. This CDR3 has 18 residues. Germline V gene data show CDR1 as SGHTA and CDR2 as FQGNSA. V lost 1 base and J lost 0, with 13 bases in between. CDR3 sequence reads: CASSLGLGSFSGANVLTF. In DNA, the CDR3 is TGTGCCAGCAGCTTAGGTCTTGGCAGTTTCTCTGGGGCCAACGTCCTGACTTTC.

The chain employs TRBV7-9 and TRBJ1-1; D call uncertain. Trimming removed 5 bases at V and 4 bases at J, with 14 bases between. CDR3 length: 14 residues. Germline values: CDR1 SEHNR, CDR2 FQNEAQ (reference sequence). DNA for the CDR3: TGTGCCAGCAGCCCGAGAGGTTTGGGCACTGAAGCTTTCTTT. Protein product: CASSPRGLGTEAFF.

CDR3 residues: CASSWDTTGELFF. CDR3 nucleotide sequence: TGTGCCAGCAGCTGGGACACTACCGGGGAGCTGTTTTTT. This rearrangement joins TRBV2 to TRBJ2-2; a possible D gene is TRBD1 (6 bases). V lost 6 bases and J 5 bases, leaving 10 bases between the germline ends. This CDR3 is built from 13 residues. Germline assignment: CDR1 SNHLY and CDR2 FYNNEI.

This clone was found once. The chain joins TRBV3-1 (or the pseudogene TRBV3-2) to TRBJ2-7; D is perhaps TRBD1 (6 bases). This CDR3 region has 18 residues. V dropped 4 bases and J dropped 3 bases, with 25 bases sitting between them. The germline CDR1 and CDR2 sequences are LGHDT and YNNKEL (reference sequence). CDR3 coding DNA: TGTGCCAGCAGCCCCCAAAGCTTACAGGGAAAGGGTTTCTACGAGCAGTACTTC. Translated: CASSPQSLQGKGFYEQYF.

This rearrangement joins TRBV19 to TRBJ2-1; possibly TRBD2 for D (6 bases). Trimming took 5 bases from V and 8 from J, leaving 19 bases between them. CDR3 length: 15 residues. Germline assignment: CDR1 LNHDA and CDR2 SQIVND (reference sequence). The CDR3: CASSLRRGTAYEQFF. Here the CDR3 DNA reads TGTGCCAGTAGTCTTAGGCGGGGCACCGCCTATGAGCAGTTCTTC.

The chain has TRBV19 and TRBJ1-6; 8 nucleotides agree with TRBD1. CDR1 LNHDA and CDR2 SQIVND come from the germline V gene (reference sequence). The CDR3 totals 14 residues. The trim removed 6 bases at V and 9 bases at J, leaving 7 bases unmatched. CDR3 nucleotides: TGTGCCAGTAGACCGACAGGGGCTGGTTCACCCCTCCACTTT. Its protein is CASRPTGAGSPLHF.

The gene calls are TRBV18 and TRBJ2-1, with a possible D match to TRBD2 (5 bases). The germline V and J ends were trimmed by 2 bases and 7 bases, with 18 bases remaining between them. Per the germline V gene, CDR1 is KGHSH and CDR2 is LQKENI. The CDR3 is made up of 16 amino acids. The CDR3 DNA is TGTGCCAGCTCACCAGAAGGCGGGTGGGCCGGAAATGAGCAGTTCTTC. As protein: CASSPEGGWAGNEQFF.

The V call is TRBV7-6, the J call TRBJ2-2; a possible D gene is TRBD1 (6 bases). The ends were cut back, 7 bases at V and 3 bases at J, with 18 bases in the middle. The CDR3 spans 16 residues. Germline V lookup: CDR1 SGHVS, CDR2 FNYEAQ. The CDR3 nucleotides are TGTGCCAGCACCATCGAGGGGGAGATGTACACCGGGGAGCTGTTTTTT. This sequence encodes CASTIEGEMYTGELFF.

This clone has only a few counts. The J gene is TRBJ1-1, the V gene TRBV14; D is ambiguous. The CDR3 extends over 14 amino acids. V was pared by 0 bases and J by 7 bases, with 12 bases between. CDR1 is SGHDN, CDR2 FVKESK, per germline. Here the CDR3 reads CASSQDLQPDEAFF. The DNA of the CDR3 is TGTGCCAGCAGCCAAGATTTACAGCCAGATGAAGCTTTCTTT.

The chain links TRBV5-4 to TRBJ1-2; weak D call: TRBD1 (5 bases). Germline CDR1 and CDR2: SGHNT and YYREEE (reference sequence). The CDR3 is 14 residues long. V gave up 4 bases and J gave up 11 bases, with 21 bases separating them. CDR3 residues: CASSTDTTFVGYTF. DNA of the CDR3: TGTGCCAGCAGCACGGACACTACCTTCGTTGGGTACACCTTC.

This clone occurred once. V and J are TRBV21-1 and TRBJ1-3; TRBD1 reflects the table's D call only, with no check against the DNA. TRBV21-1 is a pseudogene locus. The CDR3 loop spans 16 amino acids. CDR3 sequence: CASSRNRGRAGNTIYF. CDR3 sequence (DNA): TGTGCCAGCAGCAGAAACAGGGGGCGAGCCGGAAACACCATATATTTT.

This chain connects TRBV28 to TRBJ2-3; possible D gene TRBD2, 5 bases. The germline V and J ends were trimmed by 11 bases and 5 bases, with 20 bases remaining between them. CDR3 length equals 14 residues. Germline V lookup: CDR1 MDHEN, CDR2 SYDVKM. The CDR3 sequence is CAGGPGAVKDTQYF. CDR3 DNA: TGTGCCGGTGGGCCAGGAGCGGTTAAAGATACGCAGTATTTT.

The chain's CDR3 is CASSLEAIETQYF. CDR3 sequence (DNA): TGCGCCAGCAGCTTGGAAGCGATTGAGACCCAGTACTTC. The genes are TRBV5-1 and TRBJ2-5, with no clear D. Trimming removed 0 bases from V and 5 bases from J, with 8 bases in between. CDR1 is SGHRS and CDR2 is YFSETQ in the germline V gene. The CDR3 has 13 amino acids. Full variable domain (outside the CDR3, taken from reference TRBV5-1 and TRBJ2-5): KAGVTQTPRYLIKTRGQQVTLSCSPISGHRSVSWYQQTPGQGLQFLFEYFSETQRNKGNFPGRFSGRQFSNSRSEMNVSTLELGDSALYLCASSLEAIETQYFGPGTRLLVL.

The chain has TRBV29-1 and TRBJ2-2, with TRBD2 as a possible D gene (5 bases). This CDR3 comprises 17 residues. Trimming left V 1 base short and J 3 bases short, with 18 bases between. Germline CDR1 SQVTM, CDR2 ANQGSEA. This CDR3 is CSVEVRGRPGYTGELFF. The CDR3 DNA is TGCAGCGTTGAAGTGCGAGGGCGTCCAGGATACACCGGGGAGCTGTTTTTT.